The rows below give T cell receptor beta chains drawn from one sample of a study of T cell responses to AZD1222 COVID-19 vaccine. The assay was immunoSEQ multiplex PCR, and TCRdb's table has in-frame clones only and misses some. The table shows around 120,000 clones, with 85% to 90% occurring only once. Sample: peripheral blood, taken on day 0 of AZD1222 vaccination. These receptors originate from an adult in good health. Each CDR3 is given with its conserved first and last residue. The order of the fields is J gene, CDR3 length, D gene, V gene, clone size, CDR3 DNA, CDR3 protein. D genes are given only for firm matches. Only some rows state a clone size, as once, few, many or a class for expanded clones.

j_call: TRBJ1-1; cdr3_length: 12; d_call: .; v_call: TRBV6-1; clone_size: medium-sized; cdr3_nt: TGTGCCAGCAGTGACGGGACATTTGAAGCTTTCTTT; cdr3_aa: CASSDGTFEAFF
j_call: TRBJ1-2; cdr3_length: 15; d_call: .; v_call: TRBV6-5; clone_size: .; cdr3_nt: TGTGCCAGCAGTTCTGATAACAGGTCTGGGTATGGCTACACCTTC; cdr3_aa: CASSSDNRSGYGYTF
j_call: TRBJ2-1; cdr3_length: 15; d_call: TRBD2; v_call: TRBV6-5; clone_size: few; cdr3_nt: TGTGCCAGCAGTTACGGTCTAGCGGACTACAATGAGCAGTTCTTC; cdr3_aa: CASSYGLADYNEQFF
j_call: TRBJ1-5; cdr3_length: 15; d_call: .; v_call: TRBV5-1; clone_size: .; cdr3_nt: TGCGCCAGCAGCTTGGAGGGATTTAGCAATCAGCCCCAGCATTTT; cdr3_aa: CASSLEGFSNQPQHF
j_call: TRBJ2-7; cdr3_length: 16; d_call: .; v_call: TRBV11-3; clone_size: .; cdr3_nt: TGTGCCAGCAGCTTATCAAAACAGGCGAGCCCCTACGAGCAGTACTTC; cdr3_aa: CASSLSKQASPYEQYF
j_call: TRBJ2-5; cdr3_length: 12; d_call: .; v_call: TRBV2; clone_size: .; cdr3_nt: TGTGCCAGCATGGTCTGGGGAGAGACCCAGTACTTC; cdr3_aa: CASMVWGETQYF
j_call: TRBJ1-2; cdr3_length: 19; d_call: .; v_call: TRBV11-2; clone_size: .; cdr3_nt: TGTGCCAGCAGCCCGATACCTGACTGGCAGCAAGCCCCTAACTATGGCTACACCTTC; cdr3_aa: CASSPIPDWQQAPNYGYTF
j_call: TRBJ1-6; cdr3_length: 14; d_call: .; v_call: TRBV19; clone_size: .; cdr3_nt: TGTGCCAGTAGTATCAACGACCTGGGGTCACCCCTCCACTTT; cdr3_aa: CASSINDLGSPLHF
j_call: TRBJ2-1; cdr3_length: 17; d_call: .; v_call: TRBV19; clone_size: .; cdr3_nt: TGTGCCAGTACCATATCCGCCCCGATAGGGGGGTACAATGAGCAGTTCTTC; cdr3_aa: CASTISAPIGGYNEQFF
j_call: TRBJ2-3; cdr3_length: 17; d_call: TRBD2; v_call: TRBV18; clone_size: .; cdr3_nt: TGTGCCAGCTCACCATTCAGGACTAGCGGAAGCACAGATACGCAGTATTTT; cdr3_aa: CASSPFRTSGSTDTQYF
j_call: TRBJ1-1; cdr3_length: 13; d_call: .; v_call: TRBV28; clone_size: .; cdr3_nt: TGTGCCAGCAGTTTAGGACTGAACACTGAAGCTTTCTTT; cdr3_aa: CASSLGLNTEAFF
j_call: TRBJ2-5; cdr3_length: 17; d_call: TRBD2; v_call: TRBV7-9; clone_size: .; cdr3_nt: TGTGCCAGCAGCGCAGCGGGGACTAGCGGGGGGCAAGAGACCCAGTACTTC; cdr3_aa: CASSAAGTSGGQETQYF
j_call: TRBJ2-3; cdr3_length: 15; d_call: TRBD2; v_call: TRBV7-9; clone_size: .; cdr3_nt: TGTGCCAGCAGTCTGACTAGCGGGACCACAGATACGCAGTATTTT; cdr3_aa: CASSLTSGTTDTQYF